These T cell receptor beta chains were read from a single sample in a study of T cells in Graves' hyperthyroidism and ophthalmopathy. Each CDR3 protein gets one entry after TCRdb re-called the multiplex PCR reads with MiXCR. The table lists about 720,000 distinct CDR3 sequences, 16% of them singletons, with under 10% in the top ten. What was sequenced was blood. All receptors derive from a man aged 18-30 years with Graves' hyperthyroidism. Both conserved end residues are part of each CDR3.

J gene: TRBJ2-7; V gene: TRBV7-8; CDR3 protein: CASGEGVVYEQYF
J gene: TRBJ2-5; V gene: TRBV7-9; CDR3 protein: CASSLVDAGWQETQYF
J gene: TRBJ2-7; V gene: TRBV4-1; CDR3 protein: CASSRIGVGSYEQYF
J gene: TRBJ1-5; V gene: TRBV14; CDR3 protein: CASSPMGGGRPLSNQPQHF
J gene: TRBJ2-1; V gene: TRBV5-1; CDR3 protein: CASSFTSSGDEQFF
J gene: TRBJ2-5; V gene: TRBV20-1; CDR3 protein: CSAPNPLGQETQYF
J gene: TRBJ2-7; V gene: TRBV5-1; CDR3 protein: CASSQRDRGVLGPYEQYF
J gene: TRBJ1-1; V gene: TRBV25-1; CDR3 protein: CASAGGTEAFF
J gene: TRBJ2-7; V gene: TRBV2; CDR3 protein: CASSVRQVSYEQYF
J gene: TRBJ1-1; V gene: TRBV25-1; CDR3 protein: CASSAQISYTEAFF
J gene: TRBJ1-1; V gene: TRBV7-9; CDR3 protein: CASSLGGRFTEAFF
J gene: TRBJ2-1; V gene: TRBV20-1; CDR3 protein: CSASGGPHNEQFF
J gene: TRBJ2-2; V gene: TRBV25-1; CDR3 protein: CASSGPGTGGGNTGELFF
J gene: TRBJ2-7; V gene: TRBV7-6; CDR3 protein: CASSLGAGKTYEQYF
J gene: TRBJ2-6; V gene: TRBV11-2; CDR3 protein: CASSLRSGGANVLTF
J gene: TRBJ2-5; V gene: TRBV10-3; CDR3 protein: CAIRGTSGAQETQYF
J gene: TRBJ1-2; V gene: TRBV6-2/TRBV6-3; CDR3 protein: CASSAVQQGISNGYTF
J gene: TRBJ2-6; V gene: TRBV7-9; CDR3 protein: CASSLQSCSGANVLTF
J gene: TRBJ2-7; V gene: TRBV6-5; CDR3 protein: CASRLGTSGRNYEQYF
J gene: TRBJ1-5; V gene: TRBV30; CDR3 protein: CAWGRDSNQPQHF